This T cell receptor beta chain was retrieved from a study of early T cells in non-severe SARS-CoV-2 infection. In the study overall: Chains were not paired, and sequencing was done on bulk RNA from unsorted whole blood. Overall study results and limits: Sequences matched to VDJdb favored anti-spike CD8 responses, while private and CD4 specificities were missed.

CDR3 length: 14 residues. The V end lost 3 bases, the J end lost 2 bases, and 8 bases lay between the germline ends. With regard to this clonotype: Its antigen is as yet unknown.

Individual cDNA molecules each received unique molecular identifiers attached to them. Each CDR3 protein is one row after TCRdb ran MiXCR on the 5' RACE reads. Of approximately 62,000 distinct CDR3 sequences listed, around 13% are singletons. Specimen: whole blood. This clonotype was obtained from an adult who was a healthcare worker with PCR-confirmed SARS-CoV-2 infection or an uninfected control (not recorded which). The V gene is TRBV12-3 or TRBV12-4, the J gene TRBJ1-5; no clear D. In nucleotides, the CDR3 is TGTGCCAGCAGTTTCAGGATAGGCAATCAGCCCCAGCATTTT. It specifies CASSFRIGNQPQHF.